This T cell receptor beta chain is from a study of T cells in Graves' hyperthyroidism and ophthalmopathy. Inclusion characteristics of ophthalmopathy patients comprised a Clinical Activity Score of at least 3, a NOSPECS grade of at least 4, and duration under 3 months. Amplified TCR beta CDR3 regions derived from RNA transcripts. The TCR CDR3 was amplified in a first-round RT-PCR using the HTBI primer set. TCRdb fed the multiplex PCR reads into MiXCR, producing one record per CDR3 protein. The sample includes about 410,000 distinct CDR3 sequences, roughly 15% of them seen just once. CDR3 length: 13 amino acids. Trimming stripped 6 bases from V and 4 bases from J, with 11 bases between. The germline gives CDR1 MDHEN, CDR2 SYDVKM. This clonotype was seen at least ten times.

The clonotype originates from a woman in her thirties with Graves' ophthalmopathy. The chain carries TRBV28 and TRBJ2-3, with TRBD2 as a possible D gene (5 bases). Sequencing was done on a sample of blood. The CDR3 loop is CASRQSGADTQYF. In DNA form, the CDR3 reads TGTGCCAGCAGACAGAGCGGAGCAGATACGCAGTATTTT.